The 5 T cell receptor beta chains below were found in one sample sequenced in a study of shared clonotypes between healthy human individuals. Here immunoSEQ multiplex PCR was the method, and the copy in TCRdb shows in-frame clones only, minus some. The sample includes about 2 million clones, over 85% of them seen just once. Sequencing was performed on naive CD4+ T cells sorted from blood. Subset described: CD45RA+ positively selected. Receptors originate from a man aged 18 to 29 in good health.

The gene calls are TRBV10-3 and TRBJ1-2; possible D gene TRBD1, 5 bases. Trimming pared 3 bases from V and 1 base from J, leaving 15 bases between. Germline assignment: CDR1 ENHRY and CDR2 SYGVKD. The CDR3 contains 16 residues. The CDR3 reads CAISDGVAGSNYGYTF. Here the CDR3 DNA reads TGTGCCATCAGTGATGGGGTGGCAGGGAGTAACTATGGCTACACCTTC.

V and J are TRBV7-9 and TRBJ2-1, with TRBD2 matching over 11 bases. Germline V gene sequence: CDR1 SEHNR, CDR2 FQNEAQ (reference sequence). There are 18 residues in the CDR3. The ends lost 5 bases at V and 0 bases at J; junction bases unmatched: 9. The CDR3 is CASSPTSGDISSYNEQFF. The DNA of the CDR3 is TGTGCCAGCAGCCCGACTAGCGGGGACATCAGCTCCTACAATGAGCAGTTCTTC.

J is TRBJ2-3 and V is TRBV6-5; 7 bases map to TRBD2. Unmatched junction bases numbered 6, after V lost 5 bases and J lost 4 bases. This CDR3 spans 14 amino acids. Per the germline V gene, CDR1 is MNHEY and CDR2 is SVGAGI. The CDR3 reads CASSPTGGPDTQYF. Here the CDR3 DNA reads TGTGCCAGCAGTCCTACGGGGGGACCAGATACGCAGTATTTT.

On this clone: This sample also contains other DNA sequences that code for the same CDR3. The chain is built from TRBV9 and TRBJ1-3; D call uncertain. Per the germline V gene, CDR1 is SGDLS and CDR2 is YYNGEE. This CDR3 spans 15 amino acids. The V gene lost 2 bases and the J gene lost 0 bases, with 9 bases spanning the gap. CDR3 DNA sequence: TGTGCCAGCAGCGTCGACATTTACTCTGGAAACACCATATATTTT. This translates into CASSVDIYSGNTIYF.

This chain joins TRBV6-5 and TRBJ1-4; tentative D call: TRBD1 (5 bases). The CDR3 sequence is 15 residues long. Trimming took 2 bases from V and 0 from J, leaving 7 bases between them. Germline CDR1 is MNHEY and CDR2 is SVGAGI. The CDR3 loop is CASSYRGTTNEKLFF. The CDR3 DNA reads TGTGCCAGCAGTTACCGGGGGACAACTAATGAAAAACTGTTTTTT.